This T cell receptor beta chain was recorded in a study of blood T cells in healthy people across ages. Study observations and caveats: PBMCs went unsorted, and a conclusive naive versus antigen-experienced comparison was therefore prevented.

A remark on this clonotype: Its antigen is not known.

The second PCR ran roughly 6 to 11 cycles with a sample-barcoded 5' primer and J-beta primers. TCRdb re-derived calls from the 5' RACE reads in MiXCR, one entry per CDR3 protein. The data contain some 1.4 million distinct CDR3 sequences, 35% to 45% of them singletons. Sequencing was performed on blood. The origin of this receptor is a woman aged 18-29 years in good health.

The CDR3 protein is CASSPRIRGGSEQYF. The CDR3 DNA reads TGTGCCAGCAGCCCCAGGATCCGGGGGGGTTCCGAGCAGTACTTC. The chain recombines TRBV7-6 with TRBJ2-7, with 8 bases lining up with TRBD2. Unmatched junction bases numbered 12, after V lost 5 bases and J lost 6 bases. CDR3 length: 15 residues. Germline lookup yields CDR1 SGHVS and CDR2 FNYEAQ.